Each of the 3 T cell receptor beta chains below was sequenced from the same sample in a study of vaccination and CD4 T cells after COVID-19. Cultured CD4+ T cell DNA underwent sequencing with the Oncomine TCR Beta short-read assay. TCRdb recomputed calls from the PCR reads with MiXCR, one row per CDR3 protein. The repertoire holds fewer than 25,000 distinct CDR3 sequences, with about 31% as singletons. Antigen specificity for these receptors is unknown. Noted time point: late sampling 161 to 241 days after vaccination in three convalescent patients. Treatment: roughly 10-day PBMC culture with coronavirus spike peptide pools or control peptides (ViraFEST assay). The specimen was CD4+ T cells from blood, cultured in vitro, collected about 7 months after SARS-CoV-2 vaccination. The receptor set was obtained from a human donor who had recovered from COVID-19.

This rearrangement joins TRBV7-3 to TRBJ2-2, with 11 bases fitting TRBD2. V lost 5 bases, J lost 1 base, and 3 bases stayed unmatched. The CDR3 runs 16 residues. CDR1 SGHTA and CDR2 FQGTGA come from the germline V gene. CDR3 nucleotides: TGTGCCAGCAGCAACCTAGCGGGAGGGAACACCGGGGAGCTGTTTTTT. Its protein is CASSNLAGGNTGELFF.

This clonotype was counted a few times. The V call is TRBV28, the J call TRBJ2-5, with D tentatively TRBD2 (6 bases). V was shortened by 2 bases and J by 6 bases, with 16 bases between the two germline ends. Germline CDR1 is MDHEN and CDR2 is SYDVKM. The CDR3 spans 15 residues. CDR3 sequence reads: CASSLPAGRAKTQYF. The CDR3 DNA follows: TGTGCCAGCAGTTTACCGGCGGGAAGGGCGAAGACCCAGTACTTC.

The gene calls are TRBV27 and TRBJ2-1, with D unresolved. CDR3 length equals 15 residues. The germline CDR1 and CDR2 sequences are MNHEY and SMNVEV (reference sequence). V lost 5 bases, J lost 15 bases, and 26 bases lay in between. CDR3 DNA: TGTGCCAGCAGTACCCGGGCCCAACAAACGTTACGGTTGTTCTTC. Encoded protein: CASSTRAQQTLRLFF.